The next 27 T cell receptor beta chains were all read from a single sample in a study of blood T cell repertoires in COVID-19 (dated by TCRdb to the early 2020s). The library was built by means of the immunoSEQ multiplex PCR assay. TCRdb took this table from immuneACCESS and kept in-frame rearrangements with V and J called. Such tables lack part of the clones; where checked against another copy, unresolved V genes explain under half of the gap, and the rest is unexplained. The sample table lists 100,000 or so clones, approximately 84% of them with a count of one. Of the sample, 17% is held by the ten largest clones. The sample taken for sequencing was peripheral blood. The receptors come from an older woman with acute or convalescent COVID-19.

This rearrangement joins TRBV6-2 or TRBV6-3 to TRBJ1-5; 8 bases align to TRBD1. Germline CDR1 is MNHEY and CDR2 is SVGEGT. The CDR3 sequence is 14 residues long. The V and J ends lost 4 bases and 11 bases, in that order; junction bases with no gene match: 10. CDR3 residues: CASSSGQGPTAQHF. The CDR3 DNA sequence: TGTGCCAGCAGTTCTGGACAGGGTCCGACGGCCCAGCATTTT.

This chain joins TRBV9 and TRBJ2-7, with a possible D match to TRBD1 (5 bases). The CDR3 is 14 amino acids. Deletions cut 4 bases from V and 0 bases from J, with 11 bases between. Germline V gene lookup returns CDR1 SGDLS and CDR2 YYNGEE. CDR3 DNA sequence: TGTGCCAGCAGCCCCCGACAGAGCTCCTACGAGCAGTACTTC. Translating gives CASSPRQSSYEQYF.

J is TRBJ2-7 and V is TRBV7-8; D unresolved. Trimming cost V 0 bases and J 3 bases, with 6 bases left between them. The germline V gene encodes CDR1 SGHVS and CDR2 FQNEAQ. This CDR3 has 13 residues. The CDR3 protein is CASSLARFYEQYF. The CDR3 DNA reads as TGTGCCAGCAGCTTAGCGCGGTTCTACGAGCAGTACTTC. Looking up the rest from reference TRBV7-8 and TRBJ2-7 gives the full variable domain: GAGVSQSPRYKVAKRGQDVALRCDPISGHVSLFWYQQALGQGPEFLTYFQNEAQLDKSGLPSDRFFAERPEGSVSTLKIQRTQQEDSAVYLCASSLARFYEQYFGPGTRLTVT.

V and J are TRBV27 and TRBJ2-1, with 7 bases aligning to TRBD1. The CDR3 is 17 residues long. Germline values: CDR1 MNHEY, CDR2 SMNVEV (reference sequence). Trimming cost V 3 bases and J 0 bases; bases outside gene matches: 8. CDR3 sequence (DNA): TGTGCCAGCAGTTTTAAGAGGGGGCGAGACTCCTACAATGAGCAGTTCTTC. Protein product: CASSFKRGRDSYNEQFF.

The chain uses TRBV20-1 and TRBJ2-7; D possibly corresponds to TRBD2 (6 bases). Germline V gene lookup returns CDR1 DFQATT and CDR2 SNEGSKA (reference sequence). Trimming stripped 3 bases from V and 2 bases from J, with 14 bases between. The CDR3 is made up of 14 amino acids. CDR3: CSASPPGLPYEQYF. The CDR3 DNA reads TGCAGTGCTAGTCCGCCGGGACTGCCCTACGAGCAGTACTTC.

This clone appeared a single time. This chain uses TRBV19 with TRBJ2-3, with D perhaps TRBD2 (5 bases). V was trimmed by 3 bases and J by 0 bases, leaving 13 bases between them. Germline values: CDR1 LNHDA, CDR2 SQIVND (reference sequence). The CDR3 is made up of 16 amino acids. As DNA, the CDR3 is TGTGCCAGTAGTATCACTACTAGGACTAGCACAGATACGCAGTATTTT. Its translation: CASSITTRTSTDTQYF.

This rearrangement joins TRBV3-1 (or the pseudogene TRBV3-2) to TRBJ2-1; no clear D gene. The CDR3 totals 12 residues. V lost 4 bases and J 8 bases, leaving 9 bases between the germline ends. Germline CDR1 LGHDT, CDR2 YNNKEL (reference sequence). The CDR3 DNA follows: TGTGCCAGCAGCCTCTTCGGTGATGAGCAGTTCTTC. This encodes CASSLFGDEQFF.

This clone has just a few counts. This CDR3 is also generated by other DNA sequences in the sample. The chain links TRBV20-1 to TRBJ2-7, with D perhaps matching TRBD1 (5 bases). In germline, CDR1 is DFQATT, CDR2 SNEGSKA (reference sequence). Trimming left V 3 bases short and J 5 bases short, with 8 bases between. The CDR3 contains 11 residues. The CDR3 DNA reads TGCAGTGCTAGGTCAGGGCACGAGCAGTACTTC. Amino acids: CSARSGHEQYF.

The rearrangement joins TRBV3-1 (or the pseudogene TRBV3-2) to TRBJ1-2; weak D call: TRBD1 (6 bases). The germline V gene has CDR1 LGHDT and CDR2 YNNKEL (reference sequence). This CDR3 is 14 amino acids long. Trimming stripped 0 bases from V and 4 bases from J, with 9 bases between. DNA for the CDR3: TGTGCCAGCAGCCAAGATCAGGGGATCTATGGCTACACCTTC. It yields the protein CASSQDQGIYGYTF.

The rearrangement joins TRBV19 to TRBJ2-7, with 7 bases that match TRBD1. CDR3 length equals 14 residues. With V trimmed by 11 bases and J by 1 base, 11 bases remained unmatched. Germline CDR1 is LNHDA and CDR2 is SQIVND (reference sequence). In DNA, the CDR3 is TGTGCCTCAGCGCCGGGACAGTCATCCTACGAGCAGTACTTC. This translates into CASAPGQSSYEQYF. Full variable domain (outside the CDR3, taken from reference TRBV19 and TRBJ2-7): DGGITQSPKYLFRKEGQNVTLSCEQNLNHDAMYWYRQDPGQGLRLIYYSQIVNDFQKGDIAEGYSVSREKKESFPLTVTSAQKNPTAFYLCASAPGQSSYEQYFGPGTRLTVT.

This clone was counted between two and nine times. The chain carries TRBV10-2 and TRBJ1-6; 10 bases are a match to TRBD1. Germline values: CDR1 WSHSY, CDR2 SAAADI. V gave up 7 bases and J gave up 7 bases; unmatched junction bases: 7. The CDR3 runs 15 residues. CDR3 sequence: CASTVTGQGNSPLHF. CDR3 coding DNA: TGCGCCAGCACTGTAACGGGACAGGGGAATTCACCCCTCCACTTT.

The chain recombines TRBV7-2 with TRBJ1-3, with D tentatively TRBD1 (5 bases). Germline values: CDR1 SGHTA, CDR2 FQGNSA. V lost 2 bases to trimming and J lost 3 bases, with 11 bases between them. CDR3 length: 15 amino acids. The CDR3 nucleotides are TGTGCCAGCAGCTTAAGCGGGGGATATGGAAACACCATATATTTT. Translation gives CASSLSGGYGNTIYF.

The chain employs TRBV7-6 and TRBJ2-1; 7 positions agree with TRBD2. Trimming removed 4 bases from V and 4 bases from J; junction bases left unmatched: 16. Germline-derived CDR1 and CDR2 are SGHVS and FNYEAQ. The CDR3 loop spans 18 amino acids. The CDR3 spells CASSSSSRYSGSYNEQFF. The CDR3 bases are TGTGCCAGCAGCTCCTCGAGCCGATATAGCGGGTCTTACAATGAGCAGTTCTTC.

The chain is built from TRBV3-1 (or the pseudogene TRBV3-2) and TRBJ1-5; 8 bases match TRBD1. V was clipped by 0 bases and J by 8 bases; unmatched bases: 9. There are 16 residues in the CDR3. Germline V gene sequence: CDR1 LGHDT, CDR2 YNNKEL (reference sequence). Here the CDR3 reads CASSQDLGTGDEPQHF. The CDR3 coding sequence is TGTGCCAGCAGCCAAGATCTTGGGACAGGAGACGAGCCCCAGCATTTT.

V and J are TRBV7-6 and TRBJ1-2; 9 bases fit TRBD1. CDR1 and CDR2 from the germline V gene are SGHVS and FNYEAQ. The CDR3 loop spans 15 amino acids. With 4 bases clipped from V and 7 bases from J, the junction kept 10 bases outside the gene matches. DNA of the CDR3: TGTGCCAGCAGCTCGGATGAAACAGGGGGCGCTGGCTACACCTTC. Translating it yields CASSSDETGGAGYTF.

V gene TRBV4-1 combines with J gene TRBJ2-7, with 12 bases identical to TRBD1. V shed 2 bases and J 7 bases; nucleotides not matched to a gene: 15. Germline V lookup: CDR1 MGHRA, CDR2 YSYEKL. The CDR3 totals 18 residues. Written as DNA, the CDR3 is TGCGCCAGCAGCCAATATCTCGGGACAGGGGGCAAGAATAGGGAGCAGTACTTC. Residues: CASSQYLGTGGKNREQYF.

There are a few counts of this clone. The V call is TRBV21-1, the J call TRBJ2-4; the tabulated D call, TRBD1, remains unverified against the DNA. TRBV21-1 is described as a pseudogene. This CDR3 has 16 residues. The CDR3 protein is CASSKLEQVAKNIQYF. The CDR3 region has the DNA TGTGCCAGCAGCAAACTGGAACAGGTCGCCAAAAACATTCAGTACTTC.

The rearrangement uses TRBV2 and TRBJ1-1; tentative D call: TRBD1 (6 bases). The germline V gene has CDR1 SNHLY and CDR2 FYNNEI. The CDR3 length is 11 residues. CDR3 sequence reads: CGDTSNTEAFF. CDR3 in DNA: TGTGGGGACACCTCGAACACTGAAGCTTTCTTT.

CDR3 coding DNA: TGTGCCATCACCGGAGGTACTAGGGAGCTGTTTTTT. It codes for CAITGGTRELFF. The V gene is TRBV10-3, the J gene TRBJ2-2; maybe TRBD2 (5 bases). The CDR3 has 12 residues. CDR1 is ENHRY, CDR2 SYGVKD, per germline. The V end was cut by 7 bases, the J end by 9 bases, with 12 bases between.

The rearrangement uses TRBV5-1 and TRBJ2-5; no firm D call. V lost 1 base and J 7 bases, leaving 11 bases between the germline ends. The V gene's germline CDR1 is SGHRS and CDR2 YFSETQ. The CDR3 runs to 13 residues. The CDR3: CASSLLGVGTQYF. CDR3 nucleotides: TGCGCCAGCAGCTTGTTGGGCGTGGGGACCCAGTACTTC.

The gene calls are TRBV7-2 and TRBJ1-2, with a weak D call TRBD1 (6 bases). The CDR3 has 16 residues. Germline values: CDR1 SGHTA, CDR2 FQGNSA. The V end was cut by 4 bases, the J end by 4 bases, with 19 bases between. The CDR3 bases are TGTGCCAGCAGCTCCACCCTCCCAGGGGTAGCCTATGGCTACACCTTC. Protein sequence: CASSSTLPGVAYGYTF.

The CDR3 DNA is TGCGCCAGCAGCTCCCCGGGGACCGGGGGGCAGTTCTTC. This encodes CASSSPGTGGQFF. The chain recombines TRBV5-1 with TRBJ2-1; tentatively, D is TRBD2 (6 bases). In germline, CDR1 is SGHRS, CDR2 YFSETQ. V was cut by 3 bases and J by 12 bases, with 16 bases left in between. CDR3 length: 13 residues.

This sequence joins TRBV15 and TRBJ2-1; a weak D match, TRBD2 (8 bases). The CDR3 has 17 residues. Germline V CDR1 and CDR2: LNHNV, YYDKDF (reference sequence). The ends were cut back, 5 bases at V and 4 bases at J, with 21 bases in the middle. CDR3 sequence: CATSSYRGLAGYNEQFF. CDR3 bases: TGTGCCACCAGCTCCTATAGGGGGCTAGCGGGTTACAATGAGCAGTTCTTC.

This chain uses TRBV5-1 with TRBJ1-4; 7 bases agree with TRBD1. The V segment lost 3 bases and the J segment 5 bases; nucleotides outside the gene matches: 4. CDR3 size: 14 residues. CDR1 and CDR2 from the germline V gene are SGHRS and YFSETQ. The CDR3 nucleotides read TGCGCCAGCAGCTCGGGACAGAAGAATGAAAAACTGTTTTTT. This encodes CASSSGQKNEKLFF.

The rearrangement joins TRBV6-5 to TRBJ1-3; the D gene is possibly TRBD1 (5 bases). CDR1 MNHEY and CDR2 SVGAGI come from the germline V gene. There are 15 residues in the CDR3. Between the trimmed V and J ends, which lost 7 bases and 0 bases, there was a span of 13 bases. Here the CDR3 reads CASTRQFYSGNTIYF. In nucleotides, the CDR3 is TGTGCCAGCACCCGACAGTTTTACTCTGGAAACACCATATATTTT.

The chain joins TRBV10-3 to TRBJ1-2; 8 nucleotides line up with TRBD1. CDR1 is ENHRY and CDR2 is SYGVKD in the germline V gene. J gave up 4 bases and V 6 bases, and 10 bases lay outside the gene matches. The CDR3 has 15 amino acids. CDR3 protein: CAISLSRDRFYGYTF. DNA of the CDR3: TGTGCCATCAGCCTGTCCCGGGACAGGTTCTATGGCTACACCTTC.

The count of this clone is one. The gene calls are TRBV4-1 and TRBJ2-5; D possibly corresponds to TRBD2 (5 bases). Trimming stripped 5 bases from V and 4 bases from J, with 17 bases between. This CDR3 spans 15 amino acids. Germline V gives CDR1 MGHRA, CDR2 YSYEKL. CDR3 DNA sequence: TGCGCCAGCAGCGGACGTCCCCCGGGGAGAGAGACCCAGTACTTC. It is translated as CASSGRPPGRETQYF.